This T cell receptor beta chain derives from a study of identical twins. Study-wide results and limits: Conclusions relied on cross-sectional statistical analysis, not following the same donors.

Via MiXCR, TCRdb re-called the 5' RACE reads, giving one row per CDR3 protein. Of more than 250,000 distinct CDR3 sequences in the sample, roughly 8.6% are singletons; the top ten hold over 2%. Between the trimmed V and J ends, which lost 0 bases and 7 bases, there was a span of 18 bases. This CDR3 has 16 residues. From germline, CDR1 is DFQATT and CDR2 SNEGSKA (reference sequence). This clonotype was seen many times. As yet, its antigen is unknown. These sequences were also reported in another study, on yellow fever vaccine responses in identical twins.

The V gene is TRBV20-1, the J gene TRBJ1-4; the D is unclear. The sequence derives from a young woman in good health. Material: memory (CD45RO+) T cells sorted from blood. The DNA of the CDR3 is TGCAGTGCTAGAGATTCGTCCGCAACTTGGGGTGAAAAACTGTTTTTT. This codes for CSARDSSATWGEKLFF.